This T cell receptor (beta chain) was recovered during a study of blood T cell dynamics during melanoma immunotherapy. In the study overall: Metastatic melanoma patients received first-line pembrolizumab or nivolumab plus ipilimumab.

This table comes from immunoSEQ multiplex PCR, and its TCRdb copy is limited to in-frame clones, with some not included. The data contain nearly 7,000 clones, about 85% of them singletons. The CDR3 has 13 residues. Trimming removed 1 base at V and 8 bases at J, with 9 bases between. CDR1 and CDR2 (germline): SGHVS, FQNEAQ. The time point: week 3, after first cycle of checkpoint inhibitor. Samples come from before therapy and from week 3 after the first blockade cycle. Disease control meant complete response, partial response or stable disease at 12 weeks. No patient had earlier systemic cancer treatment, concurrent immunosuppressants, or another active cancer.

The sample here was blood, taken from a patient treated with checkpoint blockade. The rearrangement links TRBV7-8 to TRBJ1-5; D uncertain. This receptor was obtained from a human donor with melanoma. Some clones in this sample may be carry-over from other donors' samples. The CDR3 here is CASSLGLPEPQHF. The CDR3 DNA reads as TGTGCCAGCAGCTTAGGATTACCTGAGCCCCAGCATTTT.